This entry is about one T cell receptor (beta chain). Its antigen is unknown. Nothing much larger sits one base from this clone, and base qualities are not available. Within the sample, other DNA sequences also encode this same CDR3. The donors were healthy, HIV-negative adults with no recently reported acute infections or vaccinations. All donors were Caucasian adults living in Nashville, Tennessee, USA. CD4+ T cells were enriched through magnetic negative selection, after which naive cells were positively selected on CD45RA and the remaining negative fraction served as the memory subset. Blood was collected by leukapheresis, and PBMCs were isolated by Ficoll-Histopaque density gradient centrifugation and then cryopreserved in liquid nitrogen vapor phase. Analytical flow cytometry was used to check the purity and quantity of every magnetically sorted T cell population. Genomic DNA was isolated from every sorted fraction and measured by UV absorbance on a Nanodrop 2000c.

TCR CDR3 regions were amplified from genomic DNA by multiplex PCR using the deep immunoSEQ assay. Genomic DNA extracted from each cell subset was distributed evenly over all wells of several immunoSEQ 96-well plates, and each plate served as one replicate. For sorted subsets, roughly 200 ng of genomic DNA, equivalent to roughly 30,000 T cell genomes, went into each replicate PCR. Purified libraries were measured with a Qubit 3.0 fluorometer, size-checked on a Bioanalyzer 2100, and measured again with the KAPA Library Quantification kit. Every immunoSEQ 96-well plate was sequenced on a separate single-read 150-cycle Illumina NextSeq 550 flow cell. As for the authors' bioinformatics: Because only junctional sequences without quality scores were contained in the immunoSEQ output, filtering matching that applied to full-length reads could not be performed. Sequences were annotated with PyIR, a Python wrapper for IgBLAST v1.9, using IMGT germline references to assign V/J genes and CDR3. Reads were removed for weak V/J assignments (E-value above 1e-6), missing CDR3, stop codons, out-of-frame junctions, or ambiguous translated residues. V3J clonotypes were defined as sequences sharing an identical inferred V gene, J gene, and CDR3 amino acid sequence. To compute the percentage overlap between repertoires, the number of shared unique clonotypes was divided by the size of the smaller repertoire. Repertoire richness was assessed with RTK rarefaction, the Chao1 estimator, and Recon v2.1 estimates of unobserved clonotypes. Generation probabilities were computed with OLGA for all TCRbeta clonotypes obtained by the gDNA method from a few donors. TCRdb holds this immuneACCESS table with in-frame rearrangements only. Some clones are missing; in checked studies, unresolved V genes explain under half, and the rest has no known cause. V, J and clone size were drawn from that table, and D and trimming were deduced from the DNA. Present in this sample are roughly 2.4 million clones, approximately 94% of which were seen just once. 0.1% to 0.15% of the sample rests with the top ten.

This sample stems from a study of shared clonotypes between healthy human individuals (TCRdb year 2020). Turning to the overall study: The cohort comprised two women and three men aged 18 to 49 years. For each donor, CD4 naive and CD4 memory were each given three plates, CD8 naive was given two plates, and CD8 memory was given one plate. To estimate repertoire size and how much clonotypes are shared between individuals, the study performed deep sequencing of blood TCR repertoires from a few healthy adults. Libraries were prepared and TCR repertoires were sequenced by different laboratories using diverse techniques, in order to increase sequencing depth and limit assay-specific biases. Per donor, leukapheresis produced somewhere between about 0.85 and 8.9 billion PBMCs. What the work shows at the level of the full study, not this receptor alone: Pairwise subsampling led to the expectation that sequencing depth would affect the degree of clonotype sharing among donors. Sampling was restricted to blood, and TCR repertoires in tissues likely differ from the TCR repertoires found in blood. Rarefaction of sorted-subset datasets indicated incomplete sequencing despite the large sequencing depth. The genetic and exposure-history diversity represented was limited by the small number of donors. When several donors were compared, the shared fraction of clonotypes was 5% to 6.5% for naive CD4, about 4% for naive CD8, 2% to 2.5% for memory CD4, and 0.4% for memory CD8. Naive subsets generally had larger estimated clonotype richness than memory subsets. Clonotypes shared by all four sorted-subset donors showed higher generation probabilities than non-shared clonotypes.

The germline V gene (reference sequence) supplies CDR1 GTSNPN and CDR2 SVGIG. The CDR3 spans 13 residues, from the cysteine through the phenylalanine. Solely the CDR3 DNA is kept, with 39 bases framed from the first base. The V and J ends are trimmed by 1 base and 0 bases, leaving 3 bases between them. This chain is built from TRBV30 and TRBJ2-2; no D segment can be confidently identified. The TCR sequence derives from a man in his late teens or twenties in good health. The specimen was naive CD4+ T cells sorted from blood. Sample cell subset or site, as interpreted from the label and publication: CD45RA+ positively selected. The base sequence is TGTGCCTGGAGTGACTCGAACACCGGGGAGCTGTTTTTT. It encodes CAWSDSNTGELFF. The entire variable domain, with the stretches around the CDR3 drawn from the reference TRBV30 and TRBJ2-2 proteins, is SQTIHQWPATLVQPVGSPLSLECTVEGTSNPNLYWYRQAAGRGLQLLFYSVGIGQISSEVPQNLSASRPQDRQFILSSKKLLLSDSGFYLCAWSDSNTGELFFGEGSRLTVL.